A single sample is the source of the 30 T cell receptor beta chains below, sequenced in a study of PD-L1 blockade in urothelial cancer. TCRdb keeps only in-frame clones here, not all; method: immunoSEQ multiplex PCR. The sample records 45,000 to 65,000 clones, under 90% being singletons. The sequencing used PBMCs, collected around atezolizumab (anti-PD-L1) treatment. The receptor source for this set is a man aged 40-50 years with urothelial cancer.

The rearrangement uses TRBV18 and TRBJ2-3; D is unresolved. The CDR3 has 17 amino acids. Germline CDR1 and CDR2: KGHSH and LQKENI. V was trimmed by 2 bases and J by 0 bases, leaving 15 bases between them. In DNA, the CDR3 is TGTGCCAGCTCACCAGGATTTGTCACTATAAGCACAGATACGCAGTATTTT. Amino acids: CASSPGFVTISTDTQYF.

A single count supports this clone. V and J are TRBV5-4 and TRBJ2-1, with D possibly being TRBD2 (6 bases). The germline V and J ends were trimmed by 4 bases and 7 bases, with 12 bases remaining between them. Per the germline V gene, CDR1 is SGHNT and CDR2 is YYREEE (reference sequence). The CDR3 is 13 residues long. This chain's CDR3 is CASSPAGRNEQFF. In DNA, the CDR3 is TGTGCCAGCAGCCCTGCAGGGAGGAATGAGCAGTTCTTC.

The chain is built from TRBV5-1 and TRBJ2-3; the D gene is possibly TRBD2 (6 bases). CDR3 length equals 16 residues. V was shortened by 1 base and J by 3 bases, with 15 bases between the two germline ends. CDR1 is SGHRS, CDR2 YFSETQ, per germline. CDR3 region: CASSLYPGVGTDTQYF. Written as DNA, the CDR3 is TGCGCCAGCAGCTTGTATCCGGGAGTGGGGACAGATACGCAGTATTTT.

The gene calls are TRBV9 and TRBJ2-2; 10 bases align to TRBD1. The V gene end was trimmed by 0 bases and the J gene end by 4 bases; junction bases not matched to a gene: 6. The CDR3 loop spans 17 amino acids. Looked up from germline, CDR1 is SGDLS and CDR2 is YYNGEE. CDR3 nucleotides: TGTGCCAGCAGCGTAGGGAGGGACAGGGGAAGCACCGGGGAGCTGTTTTTT. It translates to CASSVGRDRGSTGELFF.

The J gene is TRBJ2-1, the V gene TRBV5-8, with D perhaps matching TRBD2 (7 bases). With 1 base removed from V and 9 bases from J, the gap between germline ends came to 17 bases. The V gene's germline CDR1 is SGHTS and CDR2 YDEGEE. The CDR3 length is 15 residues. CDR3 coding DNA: TGTGCCAGCAGCTTGTACGGGGGCGGGAGCGGTGAGCAGTTCTTC. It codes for CASSLYGGGSGEQFF.

CDR3 amino acids: CASSLEAGGPNNEQFF. Here the CDR3 DNA reads TGTGCCAGCAGCTTAGAGGCGGGAGGGCCCAACAATGAGCAGTTCTTC. The V and J genes are TRBV7-6 and TRBJ2-1, with 9 bases lining up with TRBD2. Losses at the gene ends were 1 base for V and 5 bases for J; bases not matched to a gene: 6. This CDR3 region has 16 residues. Germline loops: CDR1 SGHVS, CDR2 FNYEAQ. Full variable domain (rest looked up from reference TRBV7-6 and TRBJ2-1): GAGVSQSPRYKVTKRGQDVALRCDPISGHVSLYWYRQALGQGPEFLTYFNYEAQQDKSGLPNDRFSAERPEGSISTLTIQRTEQRDSAMYRCASSLEAGGPNNEQFFGPGTRLTVL.

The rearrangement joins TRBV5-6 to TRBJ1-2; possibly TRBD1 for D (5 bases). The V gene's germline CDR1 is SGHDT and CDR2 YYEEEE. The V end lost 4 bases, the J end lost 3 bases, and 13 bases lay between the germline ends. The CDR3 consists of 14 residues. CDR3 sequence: CASSDDDSYYGYTF. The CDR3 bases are TGTGCCAGCAGCGACGACGACAGCTACTATGGCTACACCTTC.

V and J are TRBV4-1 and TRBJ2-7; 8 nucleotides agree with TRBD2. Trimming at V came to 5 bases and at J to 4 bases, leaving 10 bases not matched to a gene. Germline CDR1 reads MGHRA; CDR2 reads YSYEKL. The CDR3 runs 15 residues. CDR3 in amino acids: CASSLRDSGAYEQYF. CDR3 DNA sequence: TGCGCCAGCAGCTTGAGGGATAGCGGGGCGTACGAGCAGTACTTC.

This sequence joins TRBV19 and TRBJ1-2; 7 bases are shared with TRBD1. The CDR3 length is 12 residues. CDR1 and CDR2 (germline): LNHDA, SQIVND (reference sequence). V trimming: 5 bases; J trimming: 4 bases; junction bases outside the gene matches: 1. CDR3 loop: CASSDRAYGYTF. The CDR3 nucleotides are TGTGCCAGTAGTGACAGGGCCTATGGCTACACCTTC. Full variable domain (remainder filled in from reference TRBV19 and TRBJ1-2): DGGITQSPKYLFRKEGQNVTLSCEQNLNHDAMYWYRQDPGQGLRLIYYSQIVNDFQKGDIAEGYSVSREKKESFPLTVTSAQKNPTAFYLCASSDRAYGYTFGSGTRLTVV.

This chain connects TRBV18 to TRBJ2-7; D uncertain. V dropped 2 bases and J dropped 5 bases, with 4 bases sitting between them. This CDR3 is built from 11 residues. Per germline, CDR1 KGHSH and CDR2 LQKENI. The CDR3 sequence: CASSPENEQYF. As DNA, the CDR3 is TGTGCCAGCTCACCAGAGAACGAGCAGTACTTC.

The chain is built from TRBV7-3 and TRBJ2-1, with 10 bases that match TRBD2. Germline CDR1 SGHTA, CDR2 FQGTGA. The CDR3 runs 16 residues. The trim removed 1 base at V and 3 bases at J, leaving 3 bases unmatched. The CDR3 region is CASSLKAGGGYNEQFF. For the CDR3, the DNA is TGTGCCAGCAGCTTAAAAGCGGGAGGGGGCTACAATGAGCAGTTCTTC.

The CDR3 DNA reads as TGCGCCAGCAGCCGGACAGGGGGATTTAGCTACGAGCAGTACTTC. Its translation: CASSRTGGFSYEQYF. This chain links TRBV5-1 with TRBJ2-7, with TRBD1 matching over 10 bases. V was clipped by 4 bases and J by 3 bases; unmatched bases: 7. This CDR3 contains 15 residues. Per the germline V gene, CDR1 is SGHRS and CDR2 is YFSETQ.

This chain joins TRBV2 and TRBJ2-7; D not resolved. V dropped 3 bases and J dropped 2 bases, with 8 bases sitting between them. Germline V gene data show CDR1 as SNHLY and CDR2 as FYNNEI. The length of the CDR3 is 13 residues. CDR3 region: CASSDVLAYEQYF. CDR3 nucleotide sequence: TGTGCCAGCAGTGATGTACTCGCCTACGAGCAGTACTTC.

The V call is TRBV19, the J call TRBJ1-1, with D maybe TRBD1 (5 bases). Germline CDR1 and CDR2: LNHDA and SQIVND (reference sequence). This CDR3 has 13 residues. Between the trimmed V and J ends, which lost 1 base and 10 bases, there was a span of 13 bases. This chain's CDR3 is CASSIGPGVRAFF. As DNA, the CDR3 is TGTGCCAGTAGTATAGGACCGGGGGTTCGAGCTTTCTTT. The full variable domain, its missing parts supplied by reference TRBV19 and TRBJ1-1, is DGGITQSPKYLFRKEGQNVTLSCEQNLNHDAMYWYRQDPGQGLRLIYYSQIVNDFQKGDIAEGYSVSREKKESFPLTVTSAQKNPTAFYLCASSIGPGVRAFFGQGTRLTVV.

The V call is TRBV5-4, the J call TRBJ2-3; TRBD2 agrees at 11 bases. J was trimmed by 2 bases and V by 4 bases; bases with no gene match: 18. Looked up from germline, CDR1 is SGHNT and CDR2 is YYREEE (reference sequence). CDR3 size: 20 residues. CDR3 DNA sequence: TGTGCCAGCAGCGGCGGGGGTAGCGGGAGGGCCCCTGACTCCACAGATACGCAGTATTTT. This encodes CASSGGGSGRAPDSTDTQYF.

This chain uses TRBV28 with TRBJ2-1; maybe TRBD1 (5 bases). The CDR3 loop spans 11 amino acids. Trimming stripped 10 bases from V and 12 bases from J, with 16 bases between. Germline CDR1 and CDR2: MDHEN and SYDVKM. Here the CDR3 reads CATRKGSGQFF. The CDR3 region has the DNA TGTGCCACCCGGAAGGGGTCCGGGCAGTTCTTC.

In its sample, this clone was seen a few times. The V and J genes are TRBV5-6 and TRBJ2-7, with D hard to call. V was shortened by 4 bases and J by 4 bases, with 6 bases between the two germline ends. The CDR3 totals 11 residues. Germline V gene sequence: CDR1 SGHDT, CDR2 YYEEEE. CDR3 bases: TGTGCCAGCAGCGTCCGGTACGAGCAGTACTTC. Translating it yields CASSVRYEQYF.

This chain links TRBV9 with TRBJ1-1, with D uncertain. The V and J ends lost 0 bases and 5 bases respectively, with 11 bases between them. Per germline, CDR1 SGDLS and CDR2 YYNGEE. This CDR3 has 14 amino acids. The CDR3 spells CASSVGGITTEAFF. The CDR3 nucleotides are TGTGCCAGCAGCGTAGGAGGGATTACGACTGAAGCTTTCTTT.

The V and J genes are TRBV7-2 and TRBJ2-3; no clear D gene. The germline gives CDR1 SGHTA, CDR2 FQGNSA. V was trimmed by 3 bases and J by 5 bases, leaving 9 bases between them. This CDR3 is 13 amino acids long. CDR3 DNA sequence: TGTGCCAGCAGCTTCGGAGCCGTAGATACGCAGTATTTT. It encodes CASSFGAVDTQYF.

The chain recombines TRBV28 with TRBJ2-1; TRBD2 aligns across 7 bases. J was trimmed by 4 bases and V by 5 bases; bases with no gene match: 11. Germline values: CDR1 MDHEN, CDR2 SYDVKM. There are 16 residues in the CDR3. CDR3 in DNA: TGTGCCAGCAGTCCTATAGGGGCTAGCGGATACAATGAGCAGTTCTTC. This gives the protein CASSPIGASGYNEQFF.

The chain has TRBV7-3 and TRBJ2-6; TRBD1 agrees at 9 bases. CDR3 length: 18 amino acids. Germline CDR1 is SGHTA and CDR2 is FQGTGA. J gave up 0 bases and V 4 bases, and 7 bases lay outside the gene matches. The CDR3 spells CASSSTGGDISGANVLTF. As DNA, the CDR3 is TGTGCCAGCAGCTCGACAGGGGGTGATATCTCTGGGGCCAACGTCCTGACTTTC. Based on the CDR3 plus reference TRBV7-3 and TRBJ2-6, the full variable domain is GAGVSQTPSNKVTEKGKYVELRCDPISGHTALYWYRQSLGQGPEFLIYFQGTGAADDSGLPNDRFFAVRPEGSVSTLKIQRTERGDSAVYLCASSSTGGDISGANVLTFGAGSRLTVL.

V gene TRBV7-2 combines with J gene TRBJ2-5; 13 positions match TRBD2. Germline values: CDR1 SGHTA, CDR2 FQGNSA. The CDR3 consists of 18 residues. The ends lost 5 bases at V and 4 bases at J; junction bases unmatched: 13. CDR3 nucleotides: TGTGCCAGCAGCCCCAGGCGGACTAGCGGGGGCCCTAGAGAGACCCAGTACTTC. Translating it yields CASSPRRTSGGPRETQYF.

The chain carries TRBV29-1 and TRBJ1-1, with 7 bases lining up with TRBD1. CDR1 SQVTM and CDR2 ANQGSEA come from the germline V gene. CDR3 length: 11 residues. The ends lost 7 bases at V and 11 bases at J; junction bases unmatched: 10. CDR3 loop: CSGKQGPRAFF. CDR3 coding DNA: TGCAGCGGGAAACAGGGGCCCAGGGCTTTCTTT.

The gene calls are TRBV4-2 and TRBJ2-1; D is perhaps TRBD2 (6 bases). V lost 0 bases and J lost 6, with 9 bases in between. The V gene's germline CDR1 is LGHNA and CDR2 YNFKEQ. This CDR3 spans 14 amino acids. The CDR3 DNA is TGTGCCAGCAGCCAAGAACTAGCTGGCAATGAGCAGTTCTTC. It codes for CASSQELAGNEQFF.

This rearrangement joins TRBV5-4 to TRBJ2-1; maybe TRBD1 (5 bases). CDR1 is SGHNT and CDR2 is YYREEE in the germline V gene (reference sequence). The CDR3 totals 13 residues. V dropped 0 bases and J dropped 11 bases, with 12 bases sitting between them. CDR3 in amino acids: CASSLARALKQFF. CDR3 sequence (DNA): TGTGCCAGCAGCTTGGCCAGGGCGCTTAAGCAGTTCTTC.

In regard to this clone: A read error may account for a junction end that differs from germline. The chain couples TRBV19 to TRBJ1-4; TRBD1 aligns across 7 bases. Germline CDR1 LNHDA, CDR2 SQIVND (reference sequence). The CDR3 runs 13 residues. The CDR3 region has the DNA TGTGCCAGTAGATTCCAAGGATTGGGACAGACGATTTTT. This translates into CASRFQGLGQTIF. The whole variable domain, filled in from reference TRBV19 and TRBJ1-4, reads DGGITQSPKYLFRKEGQNVTLSCEQNLNHDAMYWYRQDPGQGLRLIYYSQIVNDFQKGDIAEGYSVSREKKESFPLTVTSAQKNPTAFYLCASRFQGLGQTIFGSGTQLSVL.

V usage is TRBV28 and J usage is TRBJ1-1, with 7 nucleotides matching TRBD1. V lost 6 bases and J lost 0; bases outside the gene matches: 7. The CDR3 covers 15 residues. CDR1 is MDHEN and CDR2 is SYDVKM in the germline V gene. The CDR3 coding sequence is TGTGCCAGCAGCATCGACAGGGTCATGAACACTGAAGCTTTCTTT. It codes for CASSIDRVMNTEAFF.

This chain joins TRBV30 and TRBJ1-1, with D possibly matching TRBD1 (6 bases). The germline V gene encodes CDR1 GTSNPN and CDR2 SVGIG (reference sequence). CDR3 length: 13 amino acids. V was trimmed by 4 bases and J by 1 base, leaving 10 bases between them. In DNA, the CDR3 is TGTGCCTGGACTAGACAGGAGAACACTGAAGCTTTCTTT. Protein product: CAWTRQENTEAFF.

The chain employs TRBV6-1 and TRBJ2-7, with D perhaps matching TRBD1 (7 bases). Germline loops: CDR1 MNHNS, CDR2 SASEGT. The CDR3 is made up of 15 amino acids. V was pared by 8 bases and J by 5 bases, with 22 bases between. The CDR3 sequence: CASGRTYRGFNEQYF. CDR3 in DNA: TGTGCCAGCGGGAGGACGTACAGGGGCTTCAACGAGCAGTACTTC.

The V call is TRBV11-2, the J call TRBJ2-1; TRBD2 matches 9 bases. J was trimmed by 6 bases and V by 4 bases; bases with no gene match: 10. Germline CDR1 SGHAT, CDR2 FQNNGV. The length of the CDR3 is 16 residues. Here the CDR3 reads CASSSLSGTSPNEQFF. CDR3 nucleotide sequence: TGTGCCAGCAGCTCGCTCTCCGGGACTAGCCCCAATGAGCAGTTCTTC.